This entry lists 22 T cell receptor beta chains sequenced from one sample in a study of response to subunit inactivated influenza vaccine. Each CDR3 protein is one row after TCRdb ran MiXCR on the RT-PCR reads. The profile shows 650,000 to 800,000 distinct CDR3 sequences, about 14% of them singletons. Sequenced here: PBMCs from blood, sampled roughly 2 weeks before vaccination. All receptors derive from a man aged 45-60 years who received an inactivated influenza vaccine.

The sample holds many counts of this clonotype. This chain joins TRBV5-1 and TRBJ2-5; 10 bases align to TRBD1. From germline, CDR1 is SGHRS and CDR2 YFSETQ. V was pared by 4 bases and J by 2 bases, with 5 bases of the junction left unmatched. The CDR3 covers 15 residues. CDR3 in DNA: TGCGCCAGCAGCACCGGGACAGGGGCTCAAGAGACCCAGTACTTC. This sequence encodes CASSTGTGAQETQYF. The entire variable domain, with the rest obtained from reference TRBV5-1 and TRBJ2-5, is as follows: KAGVTQTPRYLIKTRGQQVTLSCSPISGHRSVSWYQQTPGQGLQFLFEYFSETQRNKGNFPGRFSGRQFSNSRSEMNVSTLELGDSALYLCASSTGTGAQETQYFGPGTRLLVL.

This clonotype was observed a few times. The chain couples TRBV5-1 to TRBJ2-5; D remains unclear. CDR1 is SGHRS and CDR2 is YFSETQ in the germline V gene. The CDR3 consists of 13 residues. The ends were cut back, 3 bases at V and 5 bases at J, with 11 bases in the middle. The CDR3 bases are TGCGCCAGCAGCTCCGGACCGCTGGAGACCCAGTACTTC. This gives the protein CASSSGPLETQYF.

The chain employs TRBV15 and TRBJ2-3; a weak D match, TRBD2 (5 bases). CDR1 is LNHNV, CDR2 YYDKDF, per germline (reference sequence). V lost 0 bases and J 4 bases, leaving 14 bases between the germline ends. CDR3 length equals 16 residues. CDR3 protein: CATSRDGVPQPDTQYF. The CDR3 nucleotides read TGTGCCACCAGCAGAGACGGGGTTCCCCAACCAGATACGCAGTATTTT.

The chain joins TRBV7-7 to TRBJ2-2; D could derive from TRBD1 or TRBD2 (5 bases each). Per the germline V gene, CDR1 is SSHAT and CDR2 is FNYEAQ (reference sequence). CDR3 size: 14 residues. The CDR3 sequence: CASSGTARTGELFF. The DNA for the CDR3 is TGTGCTAGTTCCGGGACCGCGAGAACCGGGGAGCTGTTTTTT.

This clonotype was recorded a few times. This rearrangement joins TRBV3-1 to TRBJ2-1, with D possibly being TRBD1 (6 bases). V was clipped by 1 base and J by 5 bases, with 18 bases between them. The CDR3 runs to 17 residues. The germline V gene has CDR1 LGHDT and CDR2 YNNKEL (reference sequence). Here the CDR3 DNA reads TGTGCCAGCAGCCAAGTCTCCAGGGGAGCCTTCAACAATGAGCAGTTCTTC. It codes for CASSQVSRGAFNNEQFF.

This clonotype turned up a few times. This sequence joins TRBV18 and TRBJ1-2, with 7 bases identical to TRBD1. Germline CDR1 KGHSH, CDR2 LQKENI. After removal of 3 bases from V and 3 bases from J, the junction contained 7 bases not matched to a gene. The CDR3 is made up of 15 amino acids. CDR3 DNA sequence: TGTGCCAGCTCACCCTATGCAGGGGGTGACTATGGCTACACCTTC. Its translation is CASSPYAGGDYGYTF. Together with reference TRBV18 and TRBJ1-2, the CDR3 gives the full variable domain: NAGVMQNPRHLVRRRGQEARLRCSPMKGHSHVYWYRQLPEEGLKFMVYLQKENIIDESGMPKERFSAEFPKEGPSILRIQQVVRGDSAAYFCASSPYAGGDYGYTFGSGTRLTVV.

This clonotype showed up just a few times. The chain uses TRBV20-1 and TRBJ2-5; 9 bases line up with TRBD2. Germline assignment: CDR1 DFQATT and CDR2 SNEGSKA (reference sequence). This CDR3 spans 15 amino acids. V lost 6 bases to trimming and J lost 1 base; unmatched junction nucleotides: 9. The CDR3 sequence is CSAIYPSGVQETQYF. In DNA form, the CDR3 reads TGCAGTGCCATTTACCCTAGCGGGGTCCAAGAGACCCAGTACTTC.

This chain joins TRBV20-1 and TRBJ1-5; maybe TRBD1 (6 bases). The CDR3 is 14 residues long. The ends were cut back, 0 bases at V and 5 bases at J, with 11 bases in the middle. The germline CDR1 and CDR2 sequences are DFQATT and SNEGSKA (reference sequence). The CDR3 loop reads CSAREGGGDQPQHF. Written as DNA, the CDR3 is TGCAGTGCTAGAGAGGGCGGGGGCGATCAGCCCCAGCATTTT.

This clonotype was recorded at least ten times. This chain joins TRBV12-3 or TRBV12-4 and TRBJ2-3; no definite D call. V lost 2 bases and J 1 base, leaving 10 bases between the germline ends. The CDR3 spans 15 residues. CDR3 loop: CASSLKPRGTDTQYF. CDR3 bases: TGTGCCAGCAGTTTAAAGCCTAGGGGCACAGATACGCAGTATTTT.

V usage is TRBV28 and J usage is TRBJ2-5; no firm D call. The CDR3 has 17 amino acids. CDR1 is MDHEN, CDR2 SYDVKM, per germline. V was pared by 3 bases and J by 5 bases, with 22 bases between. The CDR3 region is CASSFPRTGKTWETQYF. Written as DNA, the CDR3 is TGTGCCAGCAGTTTTCCTAGGACGGGCAAAACGTGGGAGACCCAGTACTTC.

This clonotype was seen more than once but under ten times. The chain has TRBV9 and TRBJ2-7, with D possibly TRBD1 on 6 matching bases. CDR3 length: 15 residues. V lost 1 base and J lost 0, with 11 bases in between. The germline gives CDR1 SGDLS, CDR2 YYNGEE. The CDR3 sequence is CASSVSWTDSYEQYF. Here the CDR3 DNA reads TGTGCCAGCAGCGTAAGTTGGACAGACTCCTACGAGCAGTACTTC.

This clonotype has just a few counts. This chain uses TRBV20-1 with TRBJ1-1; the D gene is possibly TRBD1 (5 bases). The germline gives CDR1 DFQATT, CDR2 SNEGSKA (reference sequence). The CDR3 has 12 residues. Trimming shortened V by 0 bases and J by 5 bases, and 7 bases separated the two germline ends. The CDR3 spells CSARDRGTEAFF. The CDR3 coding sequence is TGCAGTGCTAGAGATAGGGGTACTGAAGCTTTCTTT.

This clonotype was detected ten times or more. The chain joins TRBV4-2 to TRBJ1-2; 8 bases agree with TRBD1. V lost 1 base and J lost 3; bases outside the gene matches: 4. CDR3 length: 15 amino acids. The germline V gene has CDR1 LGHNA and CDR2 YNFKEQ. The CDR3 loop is CASSQVTGADYGYTF. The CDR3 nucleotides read TGTGCCAGCAGCCAAGTGACAGGGGCGGACTATGGCTACACCTTC.

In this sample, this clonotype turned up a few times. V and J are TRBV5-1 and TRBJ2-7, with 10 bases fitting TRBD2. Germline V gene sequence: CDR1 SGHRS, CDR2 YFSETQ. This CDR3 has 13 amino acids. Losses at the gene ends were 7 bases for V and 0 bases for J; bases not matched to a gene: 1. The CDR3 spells CASGLAASYEQYF. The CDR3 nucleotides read TGCGCCAGCGGACTAGCGGCCTCCTACGAGCAGTACTTC.

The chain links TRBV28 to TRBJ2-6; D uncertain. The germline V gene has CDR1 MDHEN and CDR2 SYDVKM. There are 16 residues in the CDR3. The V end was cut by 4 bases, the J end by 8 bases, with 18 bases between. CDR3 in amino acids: CASSSSNLTLTNVLTF. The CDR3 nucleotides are TGTGCCAGCAGTTCCTCCAACCTGACCCTAACCAACGTCCTGACTTTC.

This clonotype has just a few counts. In DNA, the CDR3 is TGTGCCAGCAGCCAATTCGCAGGGGATCTTGAAAAACTGTTTTTT. Its translation: CASSQFAGDLEKLFF. The J gene is TRBJ1-4, the V gene TRBV14, with D perhaps matching TRBD1 (6 bases). Germline CDR1 SGHDN, CDR2 FVKESK. Trimming removed 2 bases from V and 7 bases from J, with 14 bases in between. The CDR3 extends over 15 amino acids. Drawing the rest from reference TRBV14 and TRBJ1-4, the complete variable domain is EAGVTQFPSHSVIEKGQTVTLRCDPISGHDNLYWYRRVMGKEIKFLLHFVKESKQDESGMPNNRFLAERTGGTYSTLKVQPAELEDSGVYFCASSQFAGDLEKLFFGSGTQLSVL.

CDR3 DNA sequence: TGTGCCACTATGGACAGGACTTCCTACAATGAGCAGTTCTTC. Translated: CATMDRTSYNEQFF. The chain uses TRBV15 and TRBJ2-1, with TRBD1 identical over 7 bases. V shed 9 bases and J 1 base; nucleotides not matched to a gene: 6. Germline-derived CDR1 and CDR2 are LNHNV and YYDKDF (reference sequence). The CDR3 is 14 amino acids.

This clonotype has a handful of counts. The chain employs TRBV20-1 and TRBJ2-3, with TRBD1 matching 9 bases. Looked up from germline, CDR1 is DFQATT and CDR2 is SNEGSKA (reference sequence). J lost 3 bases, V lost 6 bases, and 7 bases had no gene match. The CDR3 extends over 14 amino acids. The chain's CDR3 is CSAVGTGRTDTQYF. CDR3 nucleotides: TGCAGTGCCGTCGGGACAGGGAGGACAGATACGCAGTATTTT.

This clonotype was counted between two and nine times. The CDR3 DNA sequence: TGTGCCAGCAGCCAAGATGAGGCTGAGACCCAGTACTTC. This sequence encodes CASSQDEAETQYF. The chain has TRBV14 and TRBJ2-5; no clear D gene. CDR1 and CDR2 (germline): SGHDN, FVKESK. V was cut by 0 bases and J by 5 bases, with 7 bases left in between. The CDR3 spans 13 residues.

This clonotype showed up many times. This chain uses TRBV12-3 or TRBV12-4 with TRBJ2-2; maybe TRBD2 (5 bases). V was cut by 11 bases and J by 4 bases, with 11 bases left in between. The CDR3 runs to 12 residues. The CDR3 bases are TGTGCCTGTCCACGGGGCACCGGGGAGCTGTTTTTT. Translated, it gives CACPRGTGELFF.

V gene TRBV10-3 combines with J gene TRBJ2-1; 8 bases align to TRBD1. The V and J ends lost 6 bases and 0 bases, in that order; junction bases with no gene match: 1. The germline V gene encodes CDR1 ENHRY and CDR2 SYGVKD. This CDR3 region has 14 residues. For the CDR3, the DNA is TGTGCCATCAGAACAGGGGGCTCCTACAATGAGCAGTTCTTC. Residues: CAIRTGGSYNEQFF.

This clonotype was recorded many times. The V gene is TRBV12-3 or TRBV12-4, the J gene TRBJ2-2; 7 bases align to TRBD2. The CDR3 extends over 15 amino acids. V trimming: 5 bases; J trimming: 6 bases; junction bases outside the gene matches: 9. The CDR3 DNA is TGTGCCAGCAGTCTGGGAGCGGGGACCGCCGGGGAGCTGTTTTTT. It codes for CASSLGAGTAGELFF.